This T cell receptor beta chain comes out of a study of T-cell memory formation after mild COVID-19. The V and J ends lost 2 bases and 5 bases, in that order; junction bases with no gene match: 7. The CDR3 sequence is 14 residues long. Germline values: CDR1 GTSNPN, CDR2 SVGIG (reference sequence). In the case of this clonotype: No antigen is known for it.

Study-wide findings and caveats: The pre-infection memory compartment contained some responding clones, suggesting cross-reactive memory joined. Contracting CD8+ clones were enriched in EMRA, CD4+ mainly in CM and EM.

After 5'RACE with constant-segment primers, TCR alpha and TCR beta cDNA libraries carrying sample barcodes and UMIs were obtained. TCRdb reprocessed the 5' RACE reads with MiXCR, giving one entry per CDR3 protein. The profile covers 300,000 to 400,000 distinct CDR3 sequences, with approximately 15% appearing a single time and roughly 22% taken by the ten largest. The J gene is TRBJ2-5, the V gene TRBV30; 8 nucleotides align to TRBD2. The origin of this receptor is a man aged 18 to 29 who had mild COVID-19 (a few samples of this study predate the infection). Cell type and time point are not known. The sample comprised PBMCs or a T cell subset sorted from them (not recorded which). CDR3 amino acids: CAWSPRASGETQYF. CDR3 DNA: TGTGCCTGGAGTCCCCGGGCTAGCGGGGAGACCCAGTACTTC. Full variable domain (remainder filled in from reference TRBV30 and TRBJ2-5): SQTIHQWPATLVQPVGSPLSLECTVEGTSNPNLYWYRQAAGRGLQLLFYSVGIGQISSEVPQNLSASRPQDRQFILSSKKLLLSDSGFYLCAWSPRASGETQYFGPGTRLLVL.